This T cell receptor beta chain was sequenced for a study of blood T cell repertoires in COVID-19. Only a few counts were recorded for this clone. The CDR3 has 13 amino acids. J was trimmed by 7 bases and V by 10 bases; bases with no gene match: 9. Germline V lookup: CDR1 SGDLS, CDR2 YYNGEE. Profiling relied on immunoSEQ multiplex PCR, and the TCRdb table lists in-frame clones only, not all of them. There are about 88,000 clones in the sample; approximately 90% occur only once, and roughly 15% lies in the top ten. The genes are TRBV9 and TRBJ2-1; 9 bases line up with TRBD1. The TCR originated in a male donor with acute or convalescent COVID-19. The material sequenced was peripheral blood. The CDR3 protein is CACSRDRDNEQFF. CDR3 nucleotides: TGTGCCTGCTCAAGGGACAGGGATAATGAGCAGTTCTTC.